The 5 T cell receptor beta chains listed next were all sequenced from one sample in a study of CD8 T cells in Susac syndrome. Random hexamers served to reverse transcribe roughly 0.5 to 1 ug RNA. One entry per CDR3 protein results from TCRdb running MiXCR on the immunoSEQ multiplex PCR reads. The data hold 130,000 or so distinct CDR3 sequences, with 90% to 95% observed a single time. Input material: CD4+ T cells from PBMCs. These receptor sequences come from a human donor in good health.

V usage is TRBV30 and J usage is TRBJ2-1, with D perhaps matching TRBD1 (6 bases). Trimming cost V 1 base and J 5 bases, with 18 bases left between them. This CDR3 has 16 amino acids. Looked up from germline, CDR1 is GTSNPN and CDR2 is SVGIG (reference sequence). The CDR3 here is CAWSGSGTWGNNEQFF. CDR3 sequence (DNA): TGTGCCTGGAGTGGGTCGGGGACATGGGGGAACAATGAGCAGTTCTTC.

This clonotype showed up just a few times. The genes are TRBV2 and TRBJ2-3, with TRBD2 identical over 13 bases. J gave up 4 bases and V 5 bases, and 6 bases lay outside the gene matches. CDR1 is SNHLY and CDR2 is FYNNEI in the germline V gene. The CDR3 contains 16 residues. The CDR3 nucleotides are TGTGCCAGCAGTAGCCGGACTAGCGGGAGTTCAGATACGCAGTATTTT. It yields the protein CASSSRTSGSSDTQYF.

The CDR3 bases are TGCAGTGCTAGAAACCCCGACGGGCCGACGCAGTATTTT. This translates into CSARNPDGPTQYF. V and J are TRBV20-1 and TRBJ2-3; D unclear. CDR1 is DFQATT and CDR2 is SNEGSKA in the germline V gene (reference sequence). V shed 2 bases and J shed 9 bases, with 15 bases lying between them. The CDR3 totals 13 residues.

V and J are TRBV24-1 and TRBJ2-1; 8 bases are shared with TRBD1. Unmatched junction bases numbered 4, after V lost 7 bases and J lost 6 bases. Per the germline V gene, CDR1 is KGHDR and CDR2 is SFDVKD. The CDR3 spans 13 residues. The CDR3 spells CATRQGAGNEQFF. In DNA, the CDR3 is TGTGCCACCAGGCAGGGGGCAGGCAATGAGCAGTTCTTC.

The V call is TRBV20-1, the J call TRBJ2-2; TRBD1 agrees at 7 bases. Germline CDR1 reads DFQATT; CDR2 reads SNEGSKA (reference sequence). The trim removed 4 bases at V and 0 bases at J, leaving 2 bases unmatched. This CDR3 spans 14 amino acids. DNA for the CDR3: TGCAGTGCTAATGGACAGGCGAACACCGGGGAGCTGTTTTTT. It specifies CSANGQANTGELFF.